This T cell receptor beta chain was sequenced in a study of T cell responses to AZD1222 COVID-19 vaccine. Study results and limitations: When two AZD1222 doses had been given, Spike-specific TCR breadth and depth rose. Dominant CD4 TCR responses targeted spike regions 160-218 and 743-854. White British people made up most donors, females outnumbered males, and clonal diversity was possibly underestimated. Only a handful of AZD1222 recipients, roughly 6 in all, had baseline seropositivity.

Method: immunoSEQ multiplex PCR; TCRdb's copy keeps in-frame clones and lacks some. The table records about 84,000 clones, 87% of them present only once. The CDR3 consists of 14 residues. V was pared by 4 bases and J by 3 bases, with 4 bases of the junction left unmatched. CDR1 SGHRS and CDR2 YFSETQ come from the germline V gene. Note on this clone: Its antigen remains unknown.

The sequenced sample was peripheral blood, obtained 28 days after the second AZD1222 dose. The J gene is TRBJ2-5, the V gene TRBV5-1; 9 bases agree with TRBD2. The clonotype comes from an adult who received the AZD1222 COVID-19 vaccine. The CDR3 sequence: CASSGGLAEETQYF. The CDR3 coding sequence is TGCGCCAGCAGCGGGGGACTAGCAGAAGAGACCCAGTACTTC. Using reference TRBV5-1 and TRBJ2-5 for the parts outside the CDR3, the full variable domain is KAGVTQTPRYLIKTRGQQVTLSCSPISGHRSVSWYQQTPGQGLQFLFEYFSETQRNKGNFPGRFSGRQFSNSRSEMNVSTLELGDSALYLCASSGGLAEETQYFGPGTRLLVL.